The rows below give T cell receptor beta chains drawn from one sample of a study of regulatory T cells in long-lasting Graves disease. Using its own MiXCR run on the multiplex PCR reads, TCRdb lists one record per CDR3 protein. The data contain 300,000 to 400,000 distinct CDR3 sequences, 15% of them singletons. This specimen consisted of peripheral blood mononuclear cells (PBMCs), obtained at new diagnosis, from a patient treated with antithyroid drugs. The receptor set was obtained from a female donor with Graves disease. Each CDR3 is given with its conserved first and last residue. The D gene is left open where the match is weak. Only part of the rows carry a size: once, few, many, or a class if the clone is expanded.

J gene | D gene | clone size | V gene | CDR3 length | CDR3 protein | CDR3 DNA
TRBJ1-1 | - | many | TRBV7-3 | 13 | CASSPSGNTEAFF | TGTGCCAGCAGCCCAAGCGGGAACACTGAAGCTTTCTTT
TRBJ1-4 | - | many | TRBV12-3/TRBV12-4 | 15 | CASSPTGYSNEKLFF | TGTGCCAGCAGTCCAACAGGGTACTCTAATGAAAAACTGTTTTTT
TRBJ2-7 | - | - | TRBV2 | 15 | CASKRDKAPTYEQYF | TGTGCCAGCAAAAGGGACAAGGCGCCAACCTACGAGCAGTACTTC
TRBJ1-3 | TRBD1 | many | TRBV28 | 18 | CATQHRPTGSSSGNTIYF | TGTGCCACCCAGCACCGCCCGACAGGGTCCAGCTCTGGAAACACCATATATTTT
TRBJ1-1 | - | - | TRBV11-2 | 14 | CASSRGLANTEAFF | TGTGCCAGCAGCCGAGGGTTGGCGAACACTGAAGCTTTCTTT
TRBJ1-4 | TRBD1 | - | TRBV12-3/TRBV12-4 | 15 | CASSPRGEANEKLFF | TGTGCCAGCAGTCCCAGGGGGGAAGCTAATGAAAAACTGTTTTTT
TRBJ2-3 | - | - | TRBV11-2 | 14 | CASSLGYYGDTQYF | TGTGCCAGCAGCTTAGGTTATTATGGGGACACGCAGTATTTT
TRBJ2-1 | TRBD2 | - | TRBV20-1 | 16 | CSARLAGVPFYNEQFF | TGCAGTGCTAGGCTAGCGGGAGTCCCTTTCTACAATGAGCAGTTCTTC
TRBJ1-1 | - | many | TRBV11-2 | 12 | CASSHQNTEAFF | TGTGCCAGCAGCCACCAGAACACTGAAGCTTTCTTT
TRBJ1-2 | TRBD1 | many | TRBV7-3 | 13 | CASSLDRAAGYTF | TGTGCCAGCAGCTTGGACAGGGCGGCTGGCTACACCTTC
TRBJ2-2 | - | many | TRBV30 | 13 | CAWSKGNTGELFF | TGTGCCTGGAGTAAAGGGAACACCGGGGAGCTGTTTTTT
TRBJ1-5 | TRBD1 | few | TRBV5-1 | 17 | CASSLGGLQGGYQPQHF | TGCGCCAGCAGCTTGGGGGGTCTACAGGGGGGATATCAGCCCCAGCATTTT
TRBJ1-2 | - | - | TRBV13 | 14 | CASIHRTGGYGYTF | TGTGCCAGCATTCACCGGACGGGAGGCTATGGCTACACCTTC
TRBJ2-5 | - | many | TRBV28 | 14 | CASKNRPQQETQYF | TGTGCCAGCAAAAACAGGCCGCAACAAGAGACCCAGTACTTC
TRBJ2-7 | TRBD2 | - | TRBV6-9 | 14 | CASSYRGTSDEQYF | TGTGCCAGCAGTTATAGGGGGACTAGCGACGAGCAGTACTTC
TRBJ1-3 | TRBD1 | many | TRBV6-1 | 20 | CASSPHAEDRGKTSGNTIYF | TGTGCCAGCAGTCCCCATGCCGAAGACAGGGGAAAGACCTCTGGAAACACCATATATTTT
TRBJ2-3 | TRBD2 | many | TRBV9 | 17 | CASSEGTSGRSTDTQYF | TGTGCCAGCAGCGAGGGGACTAGCGGACGGAGCACAGATACGCAGTATTTT
TRBJ1-3 | - | few | TRBV4-1 | 17 | CASSQVDGGFSGNTIYF | TGCGCCAGCAGCCAAGTAGATGGAGGGTTCTCTGGAAACACCATATATTTT
TRBJ2-3 | - | many | TRBV30 | 15 | CAWSVPRPNTDTQYF | TGTGCCTGGAGTGTACCTCGACCGAACACAGATACGCAGTATTTT
TRBJ1-2 | - | many | TRBV13 | 15 | CASSATTEKAYGYTF | TGTGCCAGCAGCGCTACGACAGAGAAAGCCTATGGCTACACCTTC
TRBJ2-1 | - | - | TRBV19 | 15 | CASSVAPYTANEQFF | TGTGCCAGTAGTGTAGCTCCCTATACGGCCAATGAGCAGTTCTTC
TRBJ2-5 | - | few | TRBV20-1 | 14 | CSAILLGSERTQYF | TGCAGTGCTATCCTGCTAGGCTCGGAGCGGACCCAGTACTTC
TRBJ2-3 | - | - | TRBV12-3/TRBV12-4 | 16 | CASSHMSGAITDTQYF | TGTGCCAGCAGCCACATGTCAGGGGCCATCACAGATACGCAGTATTTT
TRBJ1-2 | - | many | TRBV20-1 | 12 | CSASDGNYGYTF | TGCAGTGCTTCGGACGGGAACTATGGCTACACCTTC
TRBJ1-2 | - | many | TRBV20-1 | 14 | CSARATATNYGYTF | TGCAGTGCTAGGGCGACGGCAACTAACTATGGCTACACCTTC
TRBJ1-2 | - | many | TRBV12-3/TRBV12-4 | 15 | CASSLADSANYGYTF | TGTGCCAGCAGTTTAGCGGACAGCGCCAACTATGGCTACACCTTC
TRBJ2-1 | - | - | TRBV12-3/TRBV12-4 | 15 | CASSSAGARYNEQFF | TGTGCCAGCAGTTCGGCAGGGGCCCGCTACAATGAGCAGTTCTTC
TRBJ2-1 | - | many | TRBV5-6 | 14 | CASSSGGVINEQFF | TGTGCCAGCAGCTCAGGCGGGGTGATAAATGAGCAGTTCTTC
TRBJ2-1 | TRBD2 | many | TRBV27 | 15 | CASSFIGGGANEQFF | TGTGCCAGCAGTTTTATTGGCGGGGGGGCGAATGAGCAGTTCTTC
TRBJ2-3 | TRBD2 | many | TRBV20-1 | 14 | CSAGREGLADTQYF | TGCAGTGCCGGGCGGGAGGGCCTGGCAGATACGCAGTATTTT
TRBJ1-2 | - | many | TRBV5-1 | 17 | CASSPNHLTEANYGYTF | TGCGCCAGCAGCCCCAACCACTTGACAGAGGCTAACTATGGCTACACCTTC
TRBJ2-7 | - | many | TRBV12-3/TRBV12-4 | 12 | CASSLMGREQYF | TGTGCCAGCAGTTTAATGGGGCGCGAGCAGTACTTC
TRBJ1-4 | - | many | TRBV3-1 | 14 | CASSHRGTNEKLFF | TGTGCCAGCAGCCACCGGGGGACTAATGAAAAACTGTTTTTT
TRBJ1-1 | TRBD1 | many | TRBV10-1 | 16 | CASSNLRQGGSTEAFF | TGCGCCAGCAGTAACCTTAGACAGGGAGGAAGCACTGAAGCTTTCTTT
TRBJ2-3 | TRBD2 | many | TRBV10-3 | 17 | CAIRGASGSRSTDTQYF | TGTGCCATCAGGGGAGCTAGCGGGAGTCGTAGCACAGATACGCAGTATTTT
TRBJ2-7 | - | many | TRBV10-3 | 15 | CAISDRGVNPYEQYF | TGTGCCATCAGTGATCGGGGCGTGAATCCCTACGAGCAGTACTTC
TRBJ1-4 | - | many | TRBV28 | 20 | CASSLIWRSNRAATNEKLFF | TGTGCCAGCAGTTTAATTTGGAGGAGCAATAGGGCTGCAACTAATGAAAAACTGTTTTTT
TRBJ1-1 | - | many | TRBV20-1 | 15 | CSASRTRQANTEAFF | TGCAGTGCTAGCCGAACCCGACAGGCTAACACTGAAGCTTTCTTT
TRBJ1-6 | TRBD1 | few | TRBV12-3/TRBV12-4 | 16 | CASSRGQGSNNSPLHF | TGTGCCAGCAGCCGAGGACAGGGATCAAATAATTCACCCCTCCACTTT
TRBJ1-2 | - | many | TRBV19 | 14 | CASSPNGQNYGYTF | TGTGCCAGTAGTCCAAACGGACAGAACTATGGCTACACCTTC
TRBJ1-2 | TRBD1 | - | TRBV5-6 | 16 | CASSLGPGQGGYGYTF | TGTGCCAGCAGCTTGGGCCCGGGACAGGGGGGCTATGGCTACACCTTC
TRBJ1-5 | - | many | TRBV6-2/TRBV6-3 | 15 | CASSYSHRVGQPQHF | TGTGCCAGCAGTTACTCCCACAGGGTGGGTCAGCCCCAGCATTTT
TRBJ1-5 | - | - | TRBV6-2/TRBV6-3 | 12 | CATGGGNQPQHF | TGTGCCACAGGCGGGGGCAATCAGCCCCAGCATTTT
TRBJ1-2 | - | many | TRBV9 | 17 | CASSARSAAAGSYGYTF | TGTGCCAGCAGCGCCAGGTCCGCCGCCGCGGGGTCTTATGGCTACACCTTC
TRBJ1-1 | - | many | TRBV5-1 | 15 | CASSLANMRQTEAFF | TGCGCCAGCAGCTTGGCCAACATGCGACAAACTGAAGCTTTCTTT
TRBJ1-5 | TRBD1 | - | TRBV7-6 | 16 | CASSLEARGSNQPQHF | TGTGCCAGCAGCTTAGAGGCCAGGGGGTCGAATCAGCCCCAGCATTTT
TRBJ2-7 | TRBD2 | - | TRBV7-2 | 14 | CASRGSGGSYEQYF | TGTGCCAGCAGGGGTAGCGGGGGATCCTACGAGCAGTACTTC